The text below deals with one T cell receptor (beta chain). Its antigen is still unknown. The record originates from a study of post-analysis software for immune sequencing data. Unique molecular identifiers were built into the TCR beta cDNA libraries. TCRdb called the PCR reads again in MiXCR, with one record for every CDR3 protein. The sample holds about half a million distinct CDR3 sequences, 30% to 40% seen once. Broader study findings: Controls showed significantly higher normalized Chao1 diversity than did multiple sclerosis patients. Among 5 or 6 TRBV segments more frequent in patients than controls were TRBV5-6, TRBV5-1 and TRBV20-1.

V was pared by 4 bases and J by 4 bases, with 14 bases between. The CDR3 has 16 residues. V gene TRBV12-3 or TRBV12-4 combines with J gene TRBJ2-6; no firm D call. This clonotype was sampled from a girl under 18 with multiple sclerosis. The sample consisted of blood. CDR3 nucleotide sequence: TGTGCCAGCAGTTCGCAGGCTGCCCCCGGGGCCAACGTCCTGACTTTC. It specifies CASSSQAAPGANVLTF.